The 30 T cell receptor beta chains below come from one sample, sequenced in a study of tumor-infiltrating lymphocytes in primary liver carcinoma. A constant-region primer primed TCR beta cDNA synthesis from 450 to 550 ng of total RNA. ARM-PCR was slightly modified, and three nested multiplex PCR rounds with it gave rise to the TCR beta libraries. Forward primers for TRBV1-TRBV30 and a C-beta reverse primer served the first two PCR rounds, at 10 cycles each. MiXCR, applied by TCRdb to the multiplex PCR reads, yields one record per CDR3 protein. The sample has around 54,000 distinct CDR3 sequences, over 70% seen once. Each 20-30 mg portion of unsorted bulk tissue served as the source for co-extraction of RNA and DNA. Source material: liver tumor tissue from sampling region 2. Subset here: tumor region T2, inferior pole. The receptors originated from a man aged 35 to 55 with primary liver carcinoma and hepatitis B virus infection.

The rearrangement joins TRBV10-3 to TRBJ1-2; TRBD1 might be the D (5 bases). V lost 6 bases and J 8 bases, leaving 16 bases between the germline ends. Germline CDR1 ENHRY, CDR2 SYGVKD. This CDR3 is built from 13 residues. The CDR3 DNA is TGTGCCATCAGCGGTGTGACAGCTAAAGGCTACACCTTC. Amino acids: CAISGVTAKGYTF.

V and J are TRBV6-2 or TRBV6-3 and TRBJ2-1, with TRBD2 matching over 16 bases. There are 19 residues in the CDR3. Trimming at V came to 1 base and at J to 7 bases, leaving 10 bases not matched to a gene. Per the germline V gene, CDR1 is MNHEY and CDR2 is SVGEGT. As DNA, the CDR3 is TGTGCCAGCAGTTACTTACCGGGACTAGCGGGAGGGCCGGGTAATGAGCAGTTCTTC. Residues: CASSYLPGLAGGPGNEQFF.

The CDR3 spells CAISDSSREQFF. The CDR3, as DNA: TGTGCCATCAGTGACAGCAGCCGAGAGCAGTTCTTC. V and J are TRBV10-3 and TRBJ2-1; no definite D call. CDR1 is ENHRY, CDR2 SYGVKD, per germline. The length of the CDR3 is 12 residues. Trimming cost V 3 bases and J 10 bases, with 10 bases left between them.

This clonotype was observed a handful of times. The CDR3 end shows no conserved phenylalanine or tryptophan, and so a read error is likely. This chain joins TRBV6-5 and TRBJ2-5; 7 positions match TRBD2. The CDR3 sequence is 15 residues long. CDR1 MNHEY and CDR2 SVGAGI come from the germline V gene. CDR3 in amino acids: CDSSREGRPQETQYI. Written as DNA, the CDR3 is TGTGACAGCAGTAGGGAGGGAAGGCCCCAAGAGACCCAGTACATC.

Comment on this clonotype: The final CDR3 position lacks the conserved phenylalanine or tryptophan, pointing to a likely read error. The gene calls are TRBV6-5 and TRBJ2-1, with D possibly called TRBD1 or TRBD2 (5 bases each). This CDR3 has 13 residues. Germline V gene lookup returns CDR1 MNHEY and CDR2 SVGAGI. V was pared by 6 bases and J by 6 bases, with 12 bases between. The CDR3 DNA is TGTGCCAGCAGCACCCGGGGCGTCAATGAGCAGTTCTAC. Translating it yields CASSTRGVNEQFY.

V gene TRBV7-2 combines with J gene TRBJ1-6, with a weak D call TRBD1 (5 bases). Germline V gives CDR1 SGHTA, CDR2 FQGNSA. V lost 1 base, J lost 10 bases, and 11 bases lay in between. CDR3 length: 14 amino acids. CDR3 residues: CASSLETGFSPLHF. The CDR3 nucleotides read TGTGCCAGCAGCTTAGAAACAGGTTTCTCACCCCTCCACTTT.

Turning to this clonotype: Likely a read error: the CDR3 ends without its conserved phenylalanine or tryptophan. This chain uses TRBV4-1 with TRBJ2-7; possible D gene TRBD2, 6 bases. The CDR3 sequence is 15 residues long. Germline CDR1 reads MGHRA; CDR2 reads YSYEKL. V shed 2 bases and J shed 7 bases, with 18 bases lying between them. The CDR3 DNA follows: TGCGCCAGCAGCCAATTTAGGATAAGCCGGGGGGAGCAGTACTCC. Translating it yields CASSQFRISRGEQYS.

About this clonotype: At one of its ends the junction is not consistent with the germline gene, which may arise from a read error. The J gene is TRBJ1-2, the V gene TRBV11-2; TRBD1 might be the D (6 bases). The CDR3 runs to 13 residues. Germline values: CDR1 SGHAT, CDR2 FQNNGV. The CDR3 DNA sequence: TGTGCCGGCAGCTTAGAGGGGGACTATGGCTTCACCTTC. Translated: CAGSLEGDYGFTF.

The table lists this clonotype with a count of one. The chain couples TRBV29-1 to TRBJ2-7; TRBD2 agrees at 7 bases. V was pared by 4 bases and J by 13 bases, with 16 bases of the junction left unmatched. The length of the CDR3 is 13 residues. The V gene's germline CDR1 is SQVTM and CDR2 ANQGSEA. CDR3 in DNA: TGCAGCGTTGGAGGAGAGGGAGGGGAGACCCACTACTTC. This codes for CSVGGEGGETHYF.

The chain employs TRBV29-1 and TRBJ2-5; perhaps TRBD1 as D (5 bases). Germline CDR1 reads SQVTM; CDR2 reads ANQGSEA. Trimming pared 8 bases from V and 9 bases from J, leaving 16 bases between. The CDR3 contains 11 residues. This CDR3 reads CSLGHGDPQYF. The CDR3 DNA follows: TGCAGCCTTGGACATGGAGACCCCCAGTACTTC. Full variable domain (remainder filled in from reference TRBV29-1 and TRBJ2-5): SAVISQKPSRDICQRGTSLTIQCQVDSQVTMMFWYRQQPGQSLTLIATANQGSEATYESGFVIDKFPISRPNLTFSTLTVSNMSPEDSSIYLCSLGHGDPQYFGPGTRLLVL.

The J gene is TRBJ2-7, the V gene TRBV6-6; 10 bases align to TRBD2. CDR1 and CDR2 (germline): MNHNY, SVGAGI (reference sequence). The length of the CDR3 is 16 residues. V lost 2 bases to trimming and J lost 6 bases; unmatched junction nucleotides: 10. Written as DNA, the CDR3 is TGTGCCAGCAGTTACAACACGCCTAGCGGGAGCAGCGAGCAGTACTTC. Its protein product is CASSYNTPSGSSEQYF.

The V call is TRBV13, the J call TRBJ1-1; no firm D call. The V and J ends lost 9 bases and 0 bases respectively, with 17 bases between them. The CDR3 totals 15 residues. In germline, CDR1 is PRHDT, CDR2 FYEKMQ (reference sequence). DNA for the CDR3: TGTGCCAGTAGCCTATTCGCGATAGTGAACACTGAAGCTTTCTTT. Residues: CASSLFAIVNTEAFF. Supplemented by reference TRBV13 and TRBJ1-1, the full variable domain reads AAGVIQSPRHLIKEKRETATLKCYPIPRHDTVYWYQQGPGQDPQFLISFYEKMQSDKGSIPDRFSAQQFSDYHSELNMSSLELGDSALYFCASSLFAIVNTEAFFGQGTRLTVV.

To note about this clonotype: A much larger clone differs by one base, so this may be a read error. Lacking the conserved final phenylalanine or tryptophan, this CDR3 likely reflects a read error. The rearrangement joins TRBV5-1 to TRBJ1-5, with D possibly TRBD1 on 6 matching bases. The CDR3 totals 13 residues. The germline V and J ends were trimmed by 4 bases and 4 bases, with 9 bases remaining between them. CDR1 is SGHRS and CDR2 is YFSETQ in the germline V gene. The CDR3 protein is CASSGGGNQPQHY. For the CDR3, the DNA is TGCGCCAGCAGCGGAGGGGGGAATCAGCCCCAGCATTAT.

About this clonotype itself: Sequence at one end of the junction differs from germline and may be a read error. V is TRBV11-2 and J is TRBJ2-3; unclear D gene. The end of the DNA is better explained by TRBJ1-5, so the J call may be wrong. This CDR3 region has 20 residues. Germline V lookup: CDR1 SGHAT, CDR2 FQNNGV. CDR3 coding DNA: TGTGTCAGCAGCCTCGATGACCCCCTGCAGATAGCGAGAAGCACAGATACACAGCATTTT. It encodes CVSSLDDPLQIARSTDTQHF.

Of note for this clonotype: One end of the junction fails to match germline, which may point to a read error. The chain employs TRBV4-2 and TRBJ1-2; tentatively, D is TRBD1 (6 bases). This CDR3 region has 16 residues. The V gene's germline CDR1 is LGHNA and CDR2 YNFKEQ. In nucleotides, the CDR3 is TGTGCCAACAGCCAAGATTGGGGGCAGGCTGGCAATGGCTACACCTTC. Encoded protein: CANSQDWGQAGNGYTF.

Regarding this clonotype: The junction differs from germline at one of its ends, possibly a read error. The chain has TRBV11-3 and TRBJ1-5, with D possibly matching TRBD1 (5 bases). CDR1 is SGHNT, CDR2 YENEEA, per germline. The CDR3 has 16 residues. The CDR3 region has the DNA TGTGCCAACAGCTTAGGGACTGTGGATGGCAATCAGCCCCAGCATTTT. Translation: CANSLGTVDGNQPQHF.

This clonotype was seen many times. The rearrangement joins TRBV29-1 to TRBJ2-1, with D uncertain. V dropped 1 base and J dropped 1 base, with 5 bases sitting between them. CDR1 and CDR2 from the germline V gene are SQVTM and ANQGSEA. The CDR3 covers 13 residues. The CDR3 DNA sequence: TGCAGCGTTGAAGGAACATCCTACAATGAGCAGTTCTTC. Its translation is CSVEGTSYNEQFF.

V usage is TRBV4-1 and J usage is TRBJ1-2; D might be TRBD1 (5 bases). Trimming pared 2 bases from V and 9 bases from J, leaving 19 bases between. Per the germline V gene, CDR1 is MGHRA and CDR2 is YSYEKL. The CDR3 consists of 15 residues. The CDR3 DNA is TGCGCCAGCAGCCAAATAACAGGAGCTAACCATTGCTACACCTTC. Its protein is CASSQITGANHCYTF.

Concerning this clonotype: Germline is not matched at one junction end, which may reflect a read error. The chain carries TRBV2 and TRBJ2-2; D uncertain. Germline V gene sequence: CDR1 SNHLY, CDR2 FYNNEI. The CDR3 sequence is 15 residues long. The CDR3 DNA sequence: TGTGCCAGCAGTGAGCAGCTAATGAACACCGCGGAGCTGTTTTTT. This translates into CASSEQLMNTAELFF.

On this clonotype: The junction departs from the called germline gene at one end, perhaps through a read error. The rearrangement uses TRBV29-1 and TRBJ2-1, with TRBD1 as a possible D gene (5 bases). Germline V lookup: CDR1 SQVTM, CDR2 ANQGSEA. The CDR3 length is 15 residues. CDR3 bases: TGCAGCGTGGGGCCTCCTTCCATCCCCTACAATAAGCAGTTCTTC. Protein: CSVGPPSIPYNKQFF.

There are a few counts of this clonotype. The junction shows a germline mismatch at one end, possibly a read error. The V call is TRBV14, the J call TRBJ1-1, with D unresolved. This CDR3 has 14 amino acids. The V gene's germline CDR1 is SGHDN and CDR2 FVKESK. CDR3 nucleotide sequence: TGTGCCAGCAGCTCAGGAACTGGGAACACTGAAGCTCTCTTT. Translating gives CASSSGTGNTEALF.

This clonotype was detected ten times or more. The CDR3 protein is CASRGTSGAKNIQYF. The CDR3 DNA sequence: TGTGCCAGCAGGGGGACTAGCGGGGCCAAAAACATTCAGTACTTC. V is TRBV12-3 or TRBV12-4 and J is TRBJ2-4; 12 nucleotides agree with TRBD2. Trimming cost V 6 bases and J 1 base; bases outside gene matches: 1. The CDR3 spans 15 residues.

V usage is TRBV7-2 and J usage is TRBJ2-7, with 9 bases matching TRBD2. The V segment lost 5 bases and the J segment 2 bases; nucleotides outside the gene matches: 4. Germline V gene lookup returns CDR1 SGHTA and CDR2 FQGNSA. The CDR3 length is 14 residues. DNA for the CDR3: TGTGCCAGCAGCCAGACTAGCGGAACCTACGAGCAGTACTTC. Amino acid sequence: CASSQTSGTYEQYF.

With respect to this clonotype: The CDR3 does not end in the conserved phenylalanine or tryptophan, so this is likely a read error. The V gene is TRBV29-1, the J gene TRBJ2-1, with 12 bases that match TRBD1. J lost 8 bases, V lost 7 bases, and 9 bases had no gene match. The CDR3 consists of 14 residues. Germline V gene sequence: CDR1 SQVTM, CDR2 ANQGSEA. The CDR3 spells CSGFPGQGADEQFL. DNA for the CDR3: TGCAGCGGATTCCCGGGACAGGGGGCGGATGAGCAGTTCTTA.

Note on this clonotype: The conserved phenylalanine or tryptophan normally closing the CDR3 is absent here, so this likely arose from a read error. The genes are TRBV29-1 and TRBJ2-1, with D possibly TRBD1 on 5 matching bases. This CDR3 spans 12 amino acids. Germline lookup yields CDR1 SQVTM and CDR2 ANQGSEA. CDR3 DNA: TGCAACGTTTCACAGGTCTACAATGAGCAGTTCTTG. Residues: CNVSQVYNEQFL.

Many counts were recorded for this clonotype. The gene calls are TRBV28 and TRBJ2-1, with D perhaps being TRBD1 or TRBD2 (7 bases each). CDR1 and CDR2 from the germline V gene are MDHEN and SYDVKM. Trimming pared 6 bases from V and 6 bases from J, leaving 18 bases between. This CDR3 contains 15 residues. The CDR3 reads CASSDFAGGGNEQFF. In DNA, the CDR3 is TGTGCCAGCAGCGATTTTGCAGGGGGGGGCAATGAGCAGTTCTTC.

The chain carries TRBV4-2 and TRBJ1-4, with 9 bases aligning to TRBD1. V shed 4 bases, J shed 5 bases, and the junction held 2 bases outside the gene matches. The CDR3 sequence is 14 residues long. Germline assignment: CDR1 LGHNA and CDR2 YNFKEQ. For the CDR3, the DNA is TGTGCCAGCAGCCTCGGGACAGGGAATGAAAAACTGTTTTTT. Protein product: CASSLGTGNEKLFF.

Details on this clonotype: No conserved phenylalanine or tryptophan is present at the end of the CDR3, so a read error is the likely explanation. This rearrangement joins TRBV4-2 to TRBJ2-7; 13 positions match TRBD2. The CDR3 has 18 amino acids. The J segment lost 0 bases and the V segment lost 1 base, leaving 6 bases of the junction unmatched. Germline CDR1 and CDR2: LGHNA and YNFKEQ. CDR3 sequence: CASSQVLGLAGNSYEQYL. CDR3 nucleotides: TGTGCCAGCAGCCAAGTACTGGGACTAGCGGGGAACTCCTACGAGCAGTACTTG.

The CDR3 DNA reads as TGTGCCAGCAGTTTCCGAAGCGGCAAGGCCCTCTACGAGCAGTACTTC. Its translation: CASSFRSGKALYEQYF. This chain uses TRBV28 with TRBJ2-7, with D maybe TRBD2 (5 bases). CDR3 length: 16 residues. Trimming shortened V by 3 bases and J by 3 bases, and 18 bases separated the two germline ends. Germline lookup yields CDR1 MDHEN and CDR2 SYDVKM.

This chain connects TRBV11-3 to TRBJ1-5, with a possible D match to TRBD1 (5 bases). The length of the CDR3 is 16 residues. The germline V gene encodes CDR1 SGHNT and CDR2 YENEEA. V dropped 9 bases and J dropped 6 bases, with 24 bases sitting between them. The CDR3 DNA reads as TGTGCCAGTAACTTAGGGACCGTGGGTGGCAGTCAGCCCCAGCATTTT. This encodes CASNLGTVGGSQPQHF.